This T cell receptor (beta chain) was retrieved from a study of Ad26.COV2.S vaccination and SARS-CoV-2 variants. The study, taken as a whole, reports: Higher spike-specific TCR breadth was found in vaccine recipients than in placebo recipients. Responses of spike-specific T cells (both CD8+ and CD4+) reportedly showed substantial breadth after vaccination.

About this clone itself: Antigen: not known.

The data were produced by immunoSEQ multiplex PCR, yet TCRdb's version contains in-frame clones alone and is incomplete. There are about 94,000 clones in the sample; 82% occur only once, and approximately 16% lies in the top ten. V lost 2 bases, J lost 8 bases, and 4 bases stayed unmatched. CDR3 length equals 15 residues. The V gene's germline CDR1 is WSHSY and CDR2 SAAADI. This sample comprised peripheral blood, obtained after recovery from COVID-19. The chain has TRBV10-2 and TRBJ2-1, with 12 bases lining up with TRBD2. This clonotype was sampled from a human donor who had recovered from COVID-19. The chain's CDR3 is CASSETSGRSDEQFF. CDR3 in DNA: TGCGCCAGCAGTGAGACTAGCGGGAGGTCGGATGAGCAGTTCTTC.